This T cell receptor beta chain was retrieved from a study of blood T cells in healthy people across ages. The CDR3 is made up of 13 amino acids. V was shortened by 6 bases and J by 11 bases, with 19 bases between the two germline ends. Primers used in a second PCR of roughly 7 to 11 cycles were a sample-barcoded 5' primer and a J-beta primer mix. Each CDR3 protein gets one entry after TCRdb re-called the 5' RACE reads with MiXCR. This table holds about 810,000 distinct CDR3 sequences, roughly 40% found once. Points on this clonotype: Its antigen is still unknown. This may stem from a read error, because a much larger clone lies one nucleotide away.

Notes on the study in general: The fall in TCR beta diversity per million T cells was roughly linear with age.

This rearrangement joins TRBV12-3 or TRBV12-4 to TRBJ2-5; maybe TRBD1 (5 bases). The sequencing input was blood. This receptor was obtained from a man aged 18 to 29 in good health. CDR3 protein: CASSQSRENEQYF. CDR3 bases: TGTGCCAGCAGCCAAAGCAGGGAAAATGAGCAGTACTTC.